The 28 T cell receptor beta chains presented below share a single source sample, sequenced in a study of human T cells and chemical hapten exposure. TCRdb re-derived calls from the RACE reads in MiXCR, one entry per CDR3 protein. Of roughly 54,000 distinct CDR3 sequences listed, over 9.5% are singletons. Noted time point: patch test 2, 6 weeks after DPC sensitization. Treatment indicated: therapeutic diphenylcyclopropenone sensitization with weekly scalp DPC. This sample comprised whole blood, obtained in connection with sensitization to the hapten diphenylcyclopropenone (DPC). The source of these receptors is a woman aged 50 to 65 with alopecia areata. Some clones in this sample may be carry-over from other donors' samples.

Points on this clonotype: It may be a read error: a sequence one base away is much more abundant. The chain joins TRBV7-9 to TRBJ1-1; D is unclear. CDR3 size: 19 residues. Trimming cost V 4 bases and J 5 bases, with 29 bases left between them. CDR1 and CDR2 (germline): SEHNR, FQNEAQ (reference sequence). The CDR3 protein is CASSSVISPGGPGGTEAFF. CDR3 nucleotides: TGTGCCAGCAGCTCCGTTATATCTCCCGGCGGGCCAGGAGGGACTGAAGCTTTCTTT. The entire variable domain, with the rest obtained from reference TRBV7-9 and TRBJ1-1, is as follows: DTGVSQNPRHKITKRGQNVTFRCDPISEHNRLYWYRQTLGQGPEFLTYFQNEAQLEKSRLLSDRFSAERPKGSFSTLEIQRTEQGDSAMYLCASSSVISPGGPGGTEAFFGQGTRLTVV.

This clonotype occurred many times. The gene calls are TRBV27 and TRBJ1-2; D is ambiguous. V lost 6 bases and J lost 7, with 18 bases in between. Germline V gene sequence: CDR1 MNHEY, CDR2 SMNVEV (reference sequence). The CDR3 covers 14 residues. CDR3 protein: CASSPRAAGGGYTF. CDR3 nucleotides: TGTGCCAGCAGCCCCCGGGCGGCGGGAGGTGGCTACACCTTC.

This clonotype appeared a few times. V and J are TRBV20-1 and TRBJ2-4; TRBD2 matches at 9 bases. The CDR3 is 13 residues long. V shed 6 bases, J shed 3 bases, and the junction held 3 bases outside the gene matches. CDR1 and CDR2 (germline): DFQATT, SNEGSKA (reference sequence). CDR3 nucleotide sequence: TGCAGTGCCCCAGCGGGGGGCAAAAACATTCAGTACTTC. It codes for CSAPAGGKNIQYF.

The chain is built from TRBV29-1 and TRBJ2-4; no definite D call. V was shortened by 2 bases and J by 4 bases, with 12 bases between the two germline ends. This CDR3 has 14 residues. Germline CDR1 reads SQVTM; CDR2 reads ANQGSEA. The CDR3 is CSVEPGRQKNIQYF. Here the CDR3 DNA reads TGCAGCGTTGAACCCGGACGGCAGAAAAACATTCAGTACTTC.

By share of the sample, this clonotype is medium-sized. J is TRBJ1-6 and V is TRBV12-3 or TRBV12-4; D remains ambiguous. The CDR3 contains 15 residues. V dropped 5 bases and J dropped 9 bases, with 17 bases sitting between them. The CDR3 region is CASSIVTGSGSPLHF. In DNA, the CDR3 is TGTGCCAGCAGTATAGTGACCGGGAGTGGTTCACCCCTCCACTTT.

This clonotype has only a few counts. The CDR3 here is CASRRLGGTDTQYF. The CDR3 coding sequence is TGTGCCAGCAGACGACTAGGAGGGACAGATACGCAGTATTTT. The V gene is TRBV6-2 or TRBV6-3, the J gene TRBJ2-3, with a weak D call TRBD2 (6 bases). This CDR3 comprises 14 residues. Germline V gene data show CDR1 as MNHEY and CDR2 as SVGEGT. The V and J ends lost 6 bases and 3 bases respectively, with 13 bases between them.

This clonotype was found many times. As DNA, the CDR3 is TGTGCCAGCAGCCTCGATTCCAGCGGGGGGTTCAATGAGCAGTTCTTC. Protein: CASSLDSSGGFNEQFF. The chain employs TRBV7-6 and TRBJ2-1, with TRBD2 matching 9 bases. CDR3 length: 16 residues. The germline gives CDR1 SGHVS, CDR2 FNYEAQ. Losses at the gene ends were 5 bases for V and 6 bases for J; bases not matched to a gene: 11.

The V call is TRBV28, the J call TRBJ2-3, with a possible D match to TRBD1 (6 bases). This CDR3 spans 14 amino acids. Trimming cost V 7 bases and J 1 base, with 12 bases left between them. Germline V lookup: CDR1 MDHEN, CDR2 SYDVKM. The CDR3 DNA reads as TGTGCCAGCACCCTAGGACAGCGCACAGATACGCAGTATTTT. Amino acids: CASTLGQRTDTQYF.

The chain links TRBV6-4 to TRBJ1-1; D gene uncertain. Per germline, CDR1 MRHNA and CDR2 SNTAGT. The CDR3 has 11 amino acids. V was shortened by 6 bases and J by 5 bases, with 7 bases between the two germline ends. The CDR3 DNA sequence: TGTGCCAGCAGCCATTGGACTGAAGCTTTCTTT. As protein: CASSHWTEAFF.

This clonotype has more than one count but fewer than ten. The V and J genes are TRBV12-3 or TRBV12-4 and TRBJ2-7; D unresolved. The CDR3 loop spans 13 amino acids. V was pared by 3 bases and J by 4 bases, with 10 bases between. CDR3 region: CASSLRITYEQYF. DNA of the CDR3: TGTGCCAGCAGTTTGAGGATCACGTACGAGCAGTACTTC.

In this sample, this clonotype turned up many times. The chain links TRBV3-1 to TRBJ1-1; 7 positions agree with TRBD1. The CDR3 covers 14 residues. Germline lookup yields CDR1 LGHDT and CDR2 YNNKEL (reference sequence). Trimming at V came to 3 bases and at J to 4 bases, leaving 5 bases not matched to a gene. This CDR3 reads CASSQGQLVTEAFF. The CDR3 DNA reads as TGTGCCAGCAGCCAGGGACAGTTAGTCACTGAAGCTTTCTTT.

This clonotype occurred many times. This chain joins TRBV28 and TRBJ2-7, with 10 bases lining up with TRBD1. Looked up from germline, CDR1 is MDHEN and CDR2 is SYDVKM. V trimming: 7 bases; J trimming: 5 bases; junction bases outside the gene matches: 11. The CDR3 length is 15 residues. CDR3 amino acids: CASKADRGVFDEQYF. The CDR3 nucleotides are TGTGCCAGCAAAGCGGACAGGGGGGTTTTCGACGAGCAGTACTTC.

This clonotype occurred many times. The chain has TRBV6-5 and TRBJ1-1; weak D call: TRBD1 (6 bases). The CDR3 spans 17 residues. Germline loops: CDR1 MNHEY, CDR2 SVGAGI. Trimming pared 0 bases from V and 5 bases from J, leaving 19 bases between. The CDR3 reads CASSYSNPGGGATEAFF. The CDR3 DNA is TGTGCCAGCAGTTACTCGAACCCCGGGGGGGGCGCGACTGAAGCTTTCTTT.

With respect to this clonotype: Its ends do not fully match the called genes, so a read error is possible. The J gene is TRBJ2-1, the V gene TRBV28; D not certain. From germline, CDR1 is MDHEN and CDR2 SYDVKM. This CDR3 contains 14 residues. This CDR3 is CASSSGANNNEQFF. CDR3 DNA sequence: TGTGCCAGCAGTTCAGGAGCAAACAACAACGAGCAGTTCTTC.

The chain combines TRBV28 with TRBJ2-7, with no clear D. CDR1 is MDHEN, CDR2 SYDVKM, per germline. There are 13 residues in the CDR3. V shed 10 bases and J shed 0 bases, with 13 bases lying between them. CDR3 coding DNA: TGTGCCACCTTGAGTACAAACTCCTACGAGCAGTACTTC. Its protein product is CATLSTNSYEQYF.

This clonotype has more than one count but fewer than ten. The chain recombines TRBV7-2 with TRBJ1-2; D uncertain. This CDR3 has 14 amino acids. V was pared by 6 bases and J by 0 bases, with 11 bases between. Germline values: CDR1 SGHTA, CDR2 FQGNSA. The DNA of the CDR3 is TGTGCCAGCAGTTCAACGCAGGCTAACTATGGCTACACCTTC. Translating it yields CASSSTQANYGYTF.

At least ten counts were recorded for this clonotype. CDR3 residues: CASSPRGAGAPYNEQFF. CDR3 nucleotide sequence: TGTGCCAGCAGCCCCCGGGGAGCGGGAGCCCCCTACAATGAGCAGTTCTTC. The chain joins TRBV3-1 to TRBJ2-1; 8 bases line up with TRBD2. CDR1 is LGHDT and CDR2 is YNNKEL in the germline V gene (reference sequence). The ends lost 4 bases at V and 2 bases at J; junction bases unmatched: 10. This CDR3 has 17 amino acids.

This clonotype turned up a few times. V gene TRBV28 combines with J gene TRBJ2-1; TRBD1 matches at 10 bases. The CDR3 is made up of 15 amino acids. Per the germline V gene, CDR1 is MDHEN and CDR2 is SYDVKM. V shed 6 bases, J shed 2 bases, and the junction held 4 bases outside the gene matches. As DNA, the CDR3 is TGTGCCAGCAGAACCGGGACAGGGGCCTACAATGAGCAGTTCTTC. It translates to CASRTGTGAYNEQFF. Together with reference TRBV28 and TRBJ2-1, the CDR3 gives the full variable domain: DVKVTQSSRYLVKRTGEKVFLECVQDMDHENMFWYRQDPGLGLRLIYFSYDVKMKEKGDIPEGYSVSREKKERFSLILESASTNQTSMYLCASRTGTGAYNEQFFGPGTRLTVL.

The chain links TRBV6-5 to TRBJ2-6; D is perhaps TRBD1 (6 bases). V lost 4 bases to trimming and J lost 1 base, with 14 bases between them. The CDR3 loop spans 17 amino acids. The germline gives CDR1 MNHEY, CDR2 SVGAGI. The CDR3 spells CASSFSRGGSGANVLTF. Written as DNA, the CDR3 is TGTGCCAGCAGTTTCTCCCGAGGGGGTTCTGGGGCCAACGTCCTGACTTTC.

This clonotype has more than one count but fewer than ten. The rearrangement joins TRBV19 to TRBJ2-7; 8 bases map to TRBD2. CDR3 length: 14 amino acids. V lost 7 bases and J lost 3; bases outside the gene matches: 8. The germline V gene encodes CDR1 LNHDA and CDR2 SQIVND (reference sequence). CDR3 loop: CASTVVAGSYEQYF. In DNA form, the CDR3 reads TGTGCCAGTACCGTAGTAGCGGGGAGCTACGAGCAGTACTTC.

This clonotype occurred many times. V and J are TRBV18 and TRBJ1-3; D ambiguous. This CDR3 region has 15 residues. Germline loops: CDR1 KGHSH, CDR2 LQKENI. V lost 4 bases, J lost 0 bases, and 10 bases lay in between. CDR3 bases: TGTGCCAGCTCACAAACAGAGAGCTCTGGAAACACCATATATTTT. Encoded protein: CASSQTESSGNTIYF.

CDR3 DNA: TGCGCCAGCAGCCAAGGAGGGGCAGGGGAAGCTTTCTTT. It translates to CASSQGGAGEAFF. The chain uses TRBV5-1 and TRBJ1-1; TRBD1 might be the D (5 bases). Trimming took off 4 bases at V and 8 bases at J, with 15 bases between the two ends. CDR3 size: 13 residues. CDR1 and CDR2 (germline): SGHRS, YFSETQ.

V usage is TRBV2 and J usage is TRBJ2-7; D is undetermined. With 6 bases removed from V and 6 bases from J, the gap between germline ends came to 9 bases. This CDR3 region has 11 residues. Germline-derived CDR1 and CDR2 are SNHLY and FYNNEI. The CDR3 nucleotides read TGTGCCAGCAGCCAGATCGCCGAGCAGTACTTC. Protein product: CASSQIAEQYF.

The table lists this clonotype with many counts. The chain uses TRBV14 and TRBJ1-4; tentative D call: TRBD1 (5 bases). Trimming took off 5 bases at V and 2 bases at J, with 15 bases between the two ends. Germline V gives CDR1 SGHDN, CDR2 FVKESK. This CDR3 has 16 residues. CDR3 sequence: CASSEYWGSTNEKLFF. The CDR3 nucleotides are TGTGCCAGCAGCGAGTATTGGGGGTCGACTAATGAAAAACTGTTTTTT.

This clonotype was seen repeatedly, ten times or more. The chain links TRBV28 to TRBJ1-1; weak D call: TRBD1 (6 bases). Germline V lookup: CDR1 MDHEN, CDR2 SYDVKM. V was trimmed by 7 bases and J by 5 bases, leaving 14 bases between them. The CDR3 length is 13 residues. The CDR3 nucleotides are TGTGCCAGCACAGGGGTCGTGGGAACTGAAGCTTTCTTT. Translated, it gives CASTGVVGTEAFF.

CDR3 sequence reads: CASSPPGGNQPQHF. CDR3 bases: TGTGCCAGCTCACCACCCGGGGGCAATCAGCCCCAGCATTTT. J is TRBJ1-5 and V is TRBV18; D unresolved. V was cut by 0 bases and J by 2 bases, with 5 bases left in between. The CDR3 runs 14 residues. Germline lookup yields CDR1 KGHSH and CDR2 LQKENI.

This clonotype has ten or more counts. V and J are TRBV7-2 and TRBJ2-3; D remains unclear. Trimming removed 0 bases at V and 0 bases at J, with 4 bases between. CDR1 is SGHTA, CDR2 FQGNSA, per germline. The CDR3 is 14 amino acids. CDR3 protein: CASSLAGSTDTQYF. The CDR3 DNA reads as TGTGCCAGCAGCTTAGCGGGGAGCACAGATACGCAGTATTTT.

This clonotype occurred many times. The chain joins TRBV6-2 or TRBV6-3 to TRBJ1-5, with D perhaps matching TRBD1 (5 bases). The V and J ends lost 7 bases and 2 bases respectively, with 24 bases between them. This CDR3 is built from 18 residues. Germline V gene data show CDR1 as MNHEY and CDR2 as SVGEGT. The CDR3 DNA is TGTGCCAGCAACCCAATACCCGTCCTCCGGGACGGCAATCAGCCCCAGCATTTT. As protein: CASNPIPVLRDGNQPQHF.